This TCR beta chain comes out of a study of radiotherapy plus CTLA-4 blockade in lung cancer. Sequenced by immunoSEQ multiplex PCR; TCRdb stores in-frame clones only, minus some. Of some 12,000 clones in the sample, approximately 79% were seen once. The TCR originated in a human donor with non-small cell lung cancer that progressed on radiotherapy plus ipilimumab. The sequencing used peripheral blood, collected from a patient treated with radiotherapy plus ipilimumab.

CDR3 sequence (DNA): TGTGCCAGCAGTGTGCAGAGGACCGGGGAGCTGTTTTTT. This codes for CASSVQRTGELFF. This chain uses TRBV2 with TRBJ2-2; no firm D call. The germline CDR1 and CDR2 sequences are SNHLY and FYNNEI. This CDR3 region has 13 residues. V was shortened by 4 bases and J by 5 bases, with 8 bases between the two germline ends.